This TCR beta chain was recovered during a study of OX40 agonist ivuxolimab in advanced cancers. Study-wide background: Partial responses were achieved by three patients, one with hepatocellular carcinoma and two with cutaneous melanoma. Study-level results: At 0.1 to 3.0 mg/kg, CD4+ and CD8+ blood T cells expanded clonally by week 6. The specificity for antigen of the expanded peripheral T cells was not determined.

Of note for this clone: Its cognate antigen is unknown.

The CDR3 is 14 amino acids. The germline gives CDR1 SGDLS, CDR2 YYNGEE. Trimming took off 0 bases at V and 2 bases at J, with 9 bases between the two ends. Assay used: immunoSEQ multiplex PCR; TCRdb lists only in-frame clones, some missing. Among some 70,000 clones listed, approximately 84% were seen once. Sequences were derived from CD4+ or CD8+ T cells sorted from blood, sampled in a trial of the OX40 agonist ivuxolimab. The gene calls are TRBV9 and TRBJ2-7; D not resolved. This clonotype was obtained from an adult with an advanced solid tumor such as melanoma, head and neck, liver or kidney cancer. The CDR3 is CASSVGGAPYEQYF. As DNA, the CDR3 is TGTGCCAGCAGCGTAGGCGGCGCCCCCTACGAGCAGTACTTC.